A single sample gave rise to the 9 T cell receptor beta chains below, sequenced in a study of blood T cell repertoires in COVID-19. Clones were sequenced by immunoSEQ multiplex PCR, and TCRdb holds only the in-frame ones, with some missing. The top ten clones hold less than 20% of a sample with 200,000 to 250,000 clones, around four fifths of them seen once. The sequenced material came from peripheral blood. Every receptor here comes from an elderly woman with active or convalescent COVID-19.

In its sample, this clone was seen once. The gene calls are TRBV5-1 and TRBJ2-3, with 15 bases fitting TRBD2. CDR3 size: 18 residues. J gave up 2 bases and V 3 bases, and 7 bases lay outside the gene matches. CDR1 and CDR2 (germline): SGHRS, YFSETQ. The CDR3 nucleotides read TGCGCCAGCAGCTCTGGACTAGCGGGGGGGCCAAACACAGATACGCAGTATTTT. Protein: CASSSGLAGGPNTDTQYF. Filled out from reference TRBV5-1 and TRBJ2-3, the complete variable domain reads KAGVTQTPRYLIKTRGQQVTLSCSPISGHRSVSWYQQTPGQGLQFLFEYFSETQRNKGNFPGRFSGRQFSNSRSEMNVSTLELGDSALYLCASSSGLAGGPNTDTQYFGPGTRLTVL.

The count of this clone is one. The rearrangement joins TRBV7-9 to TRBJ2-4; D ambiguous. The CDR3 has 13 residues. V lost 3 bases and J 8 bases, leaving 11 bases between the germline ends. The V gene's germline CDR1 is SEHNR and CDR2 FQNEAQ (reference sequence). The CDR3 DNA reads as TGTGCCAGCAGCTTGGTCCATACGGACATTCAGTACTTC. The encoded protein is CASSLVHTDIQYF.

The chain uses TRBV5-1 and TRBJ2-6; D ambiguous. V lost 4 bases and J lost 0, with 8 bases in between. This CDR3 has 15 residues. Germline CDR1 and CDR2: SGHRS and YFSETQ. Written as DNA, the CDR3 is TGCGCCAGCAGCATACAGAGCTCTGGGGCCAACGTCCTGACTTTC. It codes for CASSIQSSGANVLTF.

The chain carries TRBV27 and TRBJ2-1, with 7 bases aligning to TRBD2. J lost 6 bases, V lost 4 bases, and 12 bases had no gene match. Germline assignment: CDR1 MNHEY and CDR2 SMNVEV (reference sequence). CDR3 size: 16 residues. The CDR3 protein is CASSWRMGGSLNEQFF. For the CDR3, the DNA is TGTGCCAGCAGTTGGAGGATGGGAGGGAGTCTCAATGAGCAGTTCTTC.

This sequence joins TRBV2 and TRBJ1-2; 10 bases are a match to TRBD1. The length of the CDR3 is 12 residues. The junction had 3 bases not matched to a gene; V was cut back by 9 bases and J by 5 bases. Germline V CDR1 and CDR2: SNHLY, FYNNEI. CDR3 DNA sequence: TGTGCCAGTCGGGACAGGGGTTATGGCTACACCTTC. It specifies CASRDRGYGYTF.

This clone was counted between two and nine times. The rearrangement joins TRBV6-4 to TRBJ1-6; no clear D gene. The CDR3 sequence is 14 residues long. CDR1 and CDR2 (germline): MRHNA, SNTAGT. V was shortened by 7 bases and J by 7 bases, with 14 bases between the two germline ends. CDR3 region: CASTPSPGNSPLHF. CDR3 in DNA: TGTGCCAGCACCCCCAGCCCCGGGAATTCACCCCTCCACTTT.

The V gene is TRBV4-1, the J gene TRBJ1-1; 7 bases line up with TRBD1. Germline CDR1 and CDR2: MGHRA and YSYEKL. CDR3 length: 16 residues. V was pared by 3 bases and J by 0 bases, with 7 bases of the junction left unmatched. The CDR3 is CASSHLQGTMNTEAFF. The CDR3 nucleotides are TGCGCCAGCAGCCACTTACAGGGGACCATGAACACTGAAGCTTTCTTT.

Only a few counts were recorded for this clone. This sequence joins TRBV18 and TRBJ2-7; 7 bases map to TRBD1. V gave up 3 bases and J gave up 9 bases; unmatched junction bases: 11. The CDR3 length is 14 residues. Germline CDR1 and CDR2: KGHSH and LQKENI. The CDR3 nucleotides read TGTGCCAGCTCACCCCTCGGACAGGACCAAGGGCAGTACTTC. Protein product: CASSPLGQDQGQYF. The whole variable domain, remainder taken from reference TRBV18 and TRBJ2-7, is NAGVMQNPRHLVRRRGQEARLRCSPMKGHSHVYWYRQLPEEGLKFMVYLQKENIIDESGMPKERFSAEFPKEGPSILRIQQVVRGDSAAYFCASSPLGQDQGQYFGPGTRLTVT.

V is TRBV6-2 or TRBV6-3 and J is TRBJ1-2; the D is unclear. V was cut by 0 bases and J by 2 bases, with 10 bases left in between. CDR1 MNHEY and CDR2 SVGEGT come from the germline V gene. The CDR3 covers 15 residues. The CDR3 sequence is CASSYSELRNYGYTF. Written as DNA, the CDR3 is TGTGCCAGCAGTTACTCCGAACTCCGGAACTATGGCTACACCTTC.